This T cell receptor beta chain was sequenced during a study of identifying expanded T cells in peripheral blood. V lost 1 base to trimming and J lost 2 bases, with 12 bases between them. Germline loops: CDR1 SGHAT, CDR2 FQNNGV. The CDR3 has 15 residues. A remark on this clone: Antigen specificity is unknown.

Whole-study results and caveats: Differentially abundant clones: roughly 1.2 between replicates, about 17 at 2 to 3 weeks, over 18 at four. Clone count variance between approximately two-week samples rose with total template count.

TCRdb's copy holds only in-frame clones and misses some; the assay was immunoSEQ multiplex PCR. The top ten hold 3.3% of the sample, which has some 75,000 clones, 90% seen once. Collection occurred without any documented infections or immune events in donors. The TCR comes from a person aged 18 to 75 in good health. The chain links TRBV11-2 to TRBJ2-7; maybe TRBD2 (6 bases). The sequencing input was blood. For the CDR3, the DNA is TGTGCCAGCAGCTTAGGTTCGGAGGGACCCTACGAGCAGTACTTC. Amino acids: CASSLGSEGPYEQYF.